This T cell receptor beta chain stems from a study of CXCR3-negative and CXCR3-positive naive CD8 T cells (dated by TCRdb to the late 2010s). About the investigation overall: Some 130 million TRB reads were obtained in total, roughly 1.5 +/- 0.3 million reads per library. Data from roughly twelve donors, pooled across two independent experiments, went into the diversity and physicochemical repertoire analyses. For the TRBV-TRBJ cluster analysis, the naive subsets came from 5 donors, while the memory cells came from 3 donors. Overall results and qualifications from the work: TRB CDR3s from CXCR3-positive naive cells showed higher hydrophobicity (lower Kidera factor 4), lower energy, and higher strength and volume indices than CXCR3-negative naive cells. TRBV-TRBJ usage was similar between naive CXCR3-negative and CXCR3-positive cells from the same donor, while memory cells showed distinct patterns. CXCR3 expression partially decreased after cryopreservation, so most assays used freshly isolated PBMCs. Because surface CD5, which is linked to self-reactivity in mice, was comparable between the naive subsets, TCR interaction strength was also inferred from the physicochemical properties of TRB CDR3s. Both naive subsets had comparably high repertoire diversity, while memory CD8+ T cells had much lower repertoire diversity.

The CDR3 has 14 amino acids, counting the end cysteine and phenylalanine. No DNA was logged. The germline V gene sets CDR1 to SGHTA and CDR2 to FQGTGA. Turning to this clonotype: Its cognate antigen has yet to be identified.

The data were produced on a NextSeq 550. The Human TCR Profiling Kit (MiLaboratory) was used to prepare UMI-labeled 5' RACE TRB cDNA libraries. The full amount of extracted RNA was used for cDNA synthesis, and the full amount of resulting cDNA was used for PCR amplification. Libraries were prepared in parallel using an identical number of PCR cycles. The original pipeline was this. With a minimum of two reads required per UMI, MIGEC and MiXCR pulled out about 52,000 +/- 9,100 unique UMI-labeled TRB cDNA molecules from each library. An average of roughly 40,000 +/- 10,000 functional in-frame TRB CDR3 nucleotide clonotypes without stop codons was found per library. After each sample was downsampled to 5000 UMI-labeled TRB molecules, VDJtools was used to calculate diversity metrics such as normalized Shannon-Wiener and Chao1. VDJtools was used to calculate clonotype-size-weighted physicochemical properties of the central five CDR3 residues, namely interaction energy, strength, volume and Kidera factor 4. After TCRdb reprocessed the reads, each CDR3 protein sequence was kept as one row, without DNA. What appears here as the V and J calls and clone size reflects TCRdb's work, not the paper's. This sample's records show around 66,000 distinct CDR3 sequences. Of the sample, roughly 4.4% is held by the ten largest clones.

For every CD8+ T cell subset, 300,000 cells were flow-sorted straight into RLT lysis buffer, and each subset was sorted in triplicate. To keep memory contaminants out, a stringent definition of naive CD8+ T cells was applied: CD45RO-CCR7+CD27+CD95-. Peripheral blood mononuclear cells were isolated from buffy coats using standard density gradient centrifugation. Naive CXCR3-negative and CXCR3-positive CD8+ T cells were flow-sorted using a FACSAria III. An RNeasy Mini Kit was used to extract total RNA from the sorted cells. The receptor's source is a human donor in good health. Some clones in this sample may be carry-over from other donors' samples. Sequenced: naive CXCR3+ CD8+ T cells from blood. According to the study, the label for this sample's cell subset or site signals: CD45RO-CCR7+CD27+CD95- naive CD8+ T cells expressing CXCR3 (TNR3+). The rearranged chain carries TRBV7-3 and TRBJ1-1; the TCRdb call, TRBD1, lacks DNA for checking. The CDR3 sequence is CASSLIQGFTEAFF.